The T cell receptor beta chain described here comes from a study of T cell responses to AZD1222 COVID-19 vaccine. The CDR3 contains 15 residues. Trimming cost V 0 bases and J 4 bases; bases outside gene matches: 6. CDR1 and CDR2 from the germline V gene are SGDLS and YYNGEE. Both about-4-week and about-12-week second-dose recipients were combined. Only in-frame clones appear in the TCRdb table, and some are missing; sequencing was by immunoSEQ multiplex PCR. The data contain 150,000 to 200,000 clones, just over 90% of them singletons. This chain connects TRBV9 to TRBJ2-7, with 8 nucleotides matching TRBD1. This receptor was taken from an adult who received the AZD1222 COVID-19 vaccine. Sequenced here: peripheral blood, sampled 28 days after the second AZD1222 dose. The CDR3 nucleotides read TGTGCCAGCAGCGTAGGACAGGGGTATAGATACGAGCAGTACTTC. It encodes CASSVGQGYRYEQYF.